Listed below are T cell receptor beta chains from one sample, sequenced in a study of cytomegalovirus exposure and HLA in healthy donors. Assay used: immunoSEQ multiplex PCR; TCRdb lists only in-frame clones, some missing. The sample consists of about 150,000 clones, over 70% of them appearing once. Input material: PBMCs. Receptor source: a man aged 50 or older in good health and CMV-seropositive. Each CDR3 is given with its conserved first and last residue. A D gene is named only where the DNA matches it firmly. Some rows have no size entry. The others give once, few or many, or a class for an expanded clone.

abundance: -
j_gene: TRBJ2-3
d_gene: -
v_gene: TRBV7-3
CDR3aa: CASSRTGRGGTDTQYF
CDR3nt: TGTGCCAGCAGCCGGACAGGGAGGGGGGGCACAGATACGCAGTATTTT

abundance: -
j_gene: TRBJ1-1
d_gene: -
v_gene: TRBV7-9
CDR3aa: CASSLELDKTEAFF
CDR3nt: TGTGCCAGCAGCTTAGAGCTGGACAAGACTGAAGCTTTCTTT

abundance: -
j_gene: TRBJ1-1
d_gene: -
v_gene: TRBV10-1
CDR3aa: CASSSNVYPGGCTEAFF
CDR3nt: TGCGCCAGCAGTTCAAATGTCTACCCGGGGGGGTGCACTGAAGCTTTCTTT

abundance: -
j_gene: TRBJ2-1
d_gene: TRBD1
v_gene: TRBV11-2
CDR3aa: CASSLRQGVYEQFF
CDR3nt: TGTGCCAGCAGCCTTCGACAGGGGGTCTATGAGCAGTTCTTC

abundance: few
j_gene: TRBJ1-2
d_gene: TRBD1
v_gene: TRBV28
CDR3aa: CASSLGQGGYTF
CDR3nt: TGTGCCAGCAGTTTAGGACAGGGTGGCTACACCTTC

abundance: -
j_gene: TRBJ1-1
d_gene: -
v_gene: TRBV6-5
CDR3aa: CASGASNTEAFF
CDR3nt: TGTGCCAGCGGGGCATCGAACACTGAAGCTTTCTTT

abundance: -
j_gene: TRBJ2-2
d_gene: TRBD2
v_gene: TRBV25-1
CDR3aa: CASSEGGLAGTGELFF
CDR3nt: TGTGCCAGCAGTGAAGGGGGACTAGCGGGTACCGGGGAGCTGTTTTTT

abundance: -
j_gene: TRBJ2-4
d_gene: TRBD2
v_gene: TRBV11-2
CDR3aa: CASSLVAGGEGKNIQYF
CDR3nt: TGTGCCAGCAGCTTAGTAGCGGGGGGCGAAGGGAAAAACATTCAGTACTTC

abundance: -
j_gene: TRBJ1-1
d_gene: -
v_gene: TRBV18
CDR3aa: CASSPKGQLNTEAFF
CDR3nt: TGTGCCAGCTCACCTAAGGGACAACTGAACACTGAAGCTTTCTTT

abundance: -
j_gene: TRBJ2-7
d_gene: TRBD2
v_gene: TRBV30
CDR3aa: CAWSVTSGTNEQYF
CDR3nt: TGTGCCTGGAGTGTTACTAGCGGGACCAACGAGCAGTACTTC

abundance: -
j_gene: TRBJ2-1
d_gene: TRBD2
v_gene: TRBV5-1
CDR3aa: CASSFSLAGGDRVEFF
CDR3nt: TGCGCCAGCAGCTTCTCGCTAGCGGGGGGGGACCGGGTGGAGTTCTTC

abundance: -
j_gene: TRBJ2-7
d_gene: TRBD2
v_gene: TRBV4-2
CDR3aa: CASSPRTSFYEQYF
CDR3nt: TGTGCCAGCAGCCCCCGGACTAGCTTCTACGAGCAGTACTTC

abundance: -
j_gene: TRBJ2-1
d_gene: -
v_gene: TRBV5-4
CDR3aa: CASSFKAGLNEQFF
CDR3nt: TGTGCCAGCAGCTTTAAAGCTGGACTAAATGAGCAGTTCTTC

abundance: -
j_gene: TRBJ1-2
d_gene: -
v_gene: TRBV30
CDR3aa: CAWSVHWGLLYGYTF
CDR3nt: TGTGCCTGGAGTGTACATTGGGGGCTCCTCTATGGCTACACCTTC

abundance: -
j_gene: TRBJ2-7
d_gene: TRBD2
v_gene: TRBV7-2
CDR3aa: CASSNQGLAGSYEQYF
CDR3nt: TGTGCCAGCAGCAACCAGGGACTAGCGGGGAGCTACGAGCAGTACTTC

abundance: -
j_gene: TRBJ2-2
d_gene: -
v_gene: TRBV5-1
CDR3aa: CASAVSNTGELFF
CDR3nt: TGCGCGAGCGCAGTATCGAACACCGGGGAGCTGTTTTTT

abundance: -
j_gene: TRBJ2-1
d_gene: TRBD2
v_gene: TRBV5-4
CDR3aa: CASSLGGLAGGNEQFF
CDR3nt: TGTGCCAGCAGCTTGGGAGGACTAGCGGGGGGCAATGAGCAGTTCTTC

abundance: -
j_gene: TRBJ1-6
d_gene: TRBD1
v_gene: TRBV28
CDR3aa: CASSLGRGRSPLHF
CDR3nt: TGTGCCAGCAGTTTAGGCAGGGGGAGATCACCCCTCCACTTT

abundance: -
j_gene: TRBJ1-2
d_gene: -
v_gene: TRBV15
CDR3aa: CATSRGQNYGYTF
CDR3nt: TGTGCCACCAGCAGAGGACAGAACTATGGCTACACCTTC